These 8 T cell receptor beta chains share one sample of origin, sequenced in a study of CD8 T cells in Susac syndrome. With random hexamers, roughly 0.45 to 1 ug RNA was reverse transcribed. TCRdb ran MiXCR on the immunoSEQ multiplex PCR reads and lists one entry per CDR3 protein. The sample holds 200,000 to 300,000 distinct CDR3 sequences, 90% to 96% seen once. The sequencing input was CD4+ T cells from PBMCs. All receptors derive from a human donor with Susac syndrome.

The rearrangement uses TRBV29-1 and TRBJ1-2; TRBD1 aligns across 7 bases. J gave up 5 bases and V 1 base, and 4 bases lay outside the gene matches. There are 13 residues in the CDR3. Germline V gene data show CDR1 as SQVTM and CDR2 as ANQGSEA. This CDR3 is CSVEGQGVYGYTF. The CDR3 coding sequence is TGCAGCGTTGAAGGCCAGGGGGTATATGGCTACACCTTC.

This rearrangement joins TRBV4-1 to TRBJ2-7, with 11 bases that match TRBD2. Germline trimming cut 2 bases from V and 4 bases from J; bases unmatched to any gene: 7. The germline V gene encodes CDR1 MGHRA and CDR2 YSYEKL. This CDR3 comprises 16 residues. The CDR3 region is CASSQPTSGRRYEQYF. Written as DNA, the CDR3 is TGCGCCAGCAGCCAACCTACTAGCGGGAGACGGTACGAGCAGTACTTC.

The rearrangement joins TRBV29-1 to TRBJ2-5, with 7 bases identical to TRBD1. The CDR3 totals 11 residues. Germline V gives CDR1 SQVTM, CDR2 ANQGSEA. Germline trimming cut 8 bases from V and 3 bases from J; bases unmatched to any gene: 3. The CDR3 DNA reads as TGCAGCCTGGGACAGAAAGAGACCCAGTACTTC. Amino acids: CSLGQKETQYF.

The V call is TRBV7-9, the J call TRBJ2-7; D tentatively fits TRBD1 or TRBD2 (5 bases each). The CDR3 has 14 residues. The germline V gene encodes CDR1 SEHNR and CDR2 FQNEAQ (reference sequence). V was cut by 3 bases and J by 2 bases, with 11 bases left in between. CDR3 residues: CASSLGRTTYEQYF. CDR3 nucleotide sequence: TGTGCCAGCAGCTTGGGACGTACCACCTACGAGCAGTACTTC. Based on the CDR3 plus reference TRBV7-9 and TRBJ2-7, the full variable domain is DTGVSQNPRHKITKRGQNVTFRCDPISEHNRLYWYRQTLGQGPEFLTYFQNEAQLEKSRLLSDRFSAERPKGSFSTLEIQRTEQGDSAMYLCASSLGRTTYEQYFGPGTRLTVT.

The chain recombines TRBV11-2 with TRBJ1-1; D not certain. The CDR3 runs to 11 residues. From germline, CDR1 is SGHAT and CDR2 FQNNGV. V was clipped by 5 bases and J by 8 bases, with 9 bases between them. This CDR3 reads CASSPREEAFF. CDR3 in DNA: TGTGCCAGCAGCCCCCGGGAGGAAGCTTTCTTT. Based on the CDR3 plus reference TRBV11-2 and TRBJ1-1, the full variable domain is EAGVAQSPRYKIIEKRQSVAFWCNPISGHATLYWYQQILGQGPKLLIQFQNNGVVDDSQLPKDRFSAERLKGVDSTLKIQPAKLEDSAVYLCASSPREEAFFGQGTRLTVV.

This clonotype appeared once. The J gene is TRBJ2-5, the V gene TRBV9, with 7 bases that match TRBD1. Germline CDR1 is SGDLS and CDR2 is YYNGEE. The CDR3 extends over 14 amino acids. Trimming removed 0 bases from V and 7 bases from J; junction bases left unmatched: 6. The CDR3 coding sequence is TGTGCCAGCAGCGTAGGACAGGGTAGTGTGACCCAGTACTTC. This gives the protein CASSVGQGSVTQYF.

This chain connects TRBV12-3 or TRBV12-4 to TRBJ2-2, with 10 positions matching TRBD1. The CDR3 extends over 17 amino acids. The J segment lost 3 bases and the V segment lost 4 bases, leaving 8 bases of the junction unmatched. For the CDR3, the DNA is TGTGCCAGCAGTTCTGGGGACAGGGGTCGCGACACCGGGGAGCTGTTTTTT. Translation gives CASSSGDRGRDTGELFF.

V gene TRBV30 combines with J gene TRBJ2-7; TRBD1 or TRBD2 may be the D gene (5 bases each). The CDR3 spans 14 residues. Germline V gene sequence: CDR1 GTSNPN, CDR2 SVGIG (reference sequence). V was cut by 3 bases and J by 3 bases, with 15 bases left in between. For the CDR3, the DNA is TGTGCCTGGAGGGGGGTCGGCGGACTCTACGAGCAGTACTTC. This sequence encodes CAWRGVGGLYEQYF. Full variable domain (rest looked up from reference TRBV30 and TRBJ2-7): SQTIHQWPATLVQPVGSPLSLECTVEGTSNPNLYWYRQAAGRGLQLLFYSVGIGQISSEVPQNLSASRPQDRQFILSSKKLLLSDSGFYLCAWRGVGGLYEQYFGPGTRLTVT.